The 2 T cell receptor beta chains presented below share a single source sample, sequenced in a study of shared clonotypes between healthy human individuals (TCRdb year 2020). Libraries were built with the immunoSEQ multiplex PCR assay. TCRdb re-hosts the immuneACCESS table, in-frame sequences only. Its copies lack some clones; in the studies checked, an unresolved V gene accounts for under half of them, and the cause for the rest is not known. Recorded for this sample are 1.5 million to 2.5 million clones; about 95% of them occurred a single time. Approximately 1.2% of the sample rests with the top ten. CD8 naive samples consisted of CD45RO-negative cells that were positively selected for CCR7, yielding a CD45RA+CCR7+ population without TemRA cells. The sample taken for sequencing was naive CD8+ T cells sorted from blood. Read against the paper, the sample's cell subset or site label means: CD45RA+CCR7+. Receptors originate from a man aged 18 to 29 in good health.

The gene calls are TRBV10-1 and TRBJ1-3; no clear D. Germline assignment: CDR1 WNHNN and CDR2 SYGVQD (reference sequence). This CDR3 comprises 14 residues. The V gene lost 2 bases and the J gene lost 4 bases, with 9 bases spanning the gap. CDR3 nucleotides: TGCGCCAGCAGTGAGACAGAAGAAGGAAACACCATATATTTT. Translated, it gives CASSETEEGNTIYF.

This sequence joins TRBV7-6 and TRBJ2-2; TRBD2 agrees at 9 bases. The CDR3 has 14 residues. V dropped 1 base and J dropped 8; count of bases not matched to a gene: 2. Per the germline V gene, CDR1 is SGHVS and CDR2 is FNYEAQ. DNA of the CDR3: TGTGCCAGCAGCTTAGGGGGACTAGCAGGGGAGCTGTTTTTT. Residues: CASSLGGLAGELFF.